These T cell receptor beta chains were read from a single sample in a study of blood T cell repertoires in COVID-19. Measured with immunoSEQ multiplex PCR; TCRdb has only the in-frame clones, and not every one. The sample has about 220,000 clones, 84% seen once. What was sequenced was peripheral blood. The receptors were sampled from an older woman who had recovered from COVID-19. Both conserved end residues are part of each CDR3. D genes are given only for firm matches. Part of the rows lack a size; the others show once, few, many or a class for expanded clones.

>TRBD1|.|TRBJ2-3|TRBV2
TGTGCCAGCAGGAGGGACAGGGACCTCACAGATACGCAGTATTTT
CASRRDRDLTDTQYF
>.|.|TRBJ2-2|TRBV6-4
TGTGCCAGCAGACCAGCGGGTTGGGGCACCGGGGAGCTGTTTTTT
CASRPAGWGTGELFF
>.|.|TRBJ1-4|TRBV11-2
TGTGCCAGCAGCTTAGTACGGGTCGAAAAACTGTTTTTT
CASSLVRVEKLFF
>.|.|TRBJ2-7|TRBV4-2
TGTGCCAGCAGCCAGGGGGGGGCTGAGCAGTACTTC
CASSQGGAEQYF
>.|.|TRBJ1-2|TRBV21-1
TGTGCCAGCAGCAAAGCGGGGCCCCACTATGGCTACACCTTC
CASSKAGPHYGYTF
>TRBD1|once|TRBJ1-2|TRBV29-1
TGCAGCGCCAGGGACAGGGGTAATGGCTACACCTTC
CSARDRGNGYTF
>TRBD2|.|TRBJ2-7|TRBV2
TGTGCCAGCCGCTTACTAGCGGGGGCCCTCTACGAGCAGTACTTC
CASRLLAGALYEQYF
>TRBD2|.|TRBJ2-2|TRBV19
TGTGCCAGTAGTATCCACCCTAGCGGGGGGGGCTCCGGGGAGCTGTTTTTT
CASSIHPSGGGSGELFF
>.|.|TRBJ1-1|TRBV9
TGTGCCAGCAGCGTAGACACCAACAGGGAAGCTTTCTTT
CASSVDTNREAFF
>.|.|TRBJ1-1|TRBV28
TGTGCCAGCAGTTCGACACAGAACACTGAAGCTTTCTTT
CASSSTQNTEAFF
>.|.|TRBJ1-1|TRBV4-1
TGCGCCAGCAGCCAACGGACTTCCGAAGCTTTCTTT
CASSQRTSEAFF
>.|.|TRBJ1-1|TRBV4-1
TGCGCCAGCAGCCAAGGCATGGGGCTGGGGAACACTGAAGCTTTCTTT
CASSQGMGLGNTEAFF
>TRBD1|.|TRBJ1-2|TRBV5-4
TGTGCCAGCAGCTTGGCCCGGGGACAGGGAATTATTGGCTACACCTTC
CASSLARGQGIIGYTF
>TRBD2|.|TRBJ2-1|TRBV5-4
TGTGCCAGCAGCCCGGGACTAGCGGGGTACAATGAGCAGTTCTTC
CASSPGLAGYNEQFF
>TRBD1|.|TRBJ1-1|TRBV19
TGTGCCAGTAGTATGGCTGACAGGGGGGTTTCTTTCTTT
CASSMADRGVSFF
>.|.|TRBJ2-7|TRBV19
TGTGCCAGTAGTACTAGCTCCTACGAGCAGTACTTC
CASSTSSYEQYF
>.|.|TRBJ1-2|TRBV6-2/TRBV6-3
TGTGCCAGCAGTGACCACGACAGAGCTAACTATGGCTACACCTTC
CASSDHDRANYGYTF
>TRBD1|.|TRBJ1-6|TRBV3-1/TRBV3-2
TGTGCCAGCAGCCTATATTCGGACAGGGCAAGTAATTCACCCCTCCACTTT
CASSLYSDRASNSPLHF
>TRBD2|.|TRBJ2-1|TRBV11-2
TGTGCCAGCAGGCGGACTAGCGGGGGCCGACGGGGTGAGCAGTTCTTC
CASRRTSGGRRGEQFF